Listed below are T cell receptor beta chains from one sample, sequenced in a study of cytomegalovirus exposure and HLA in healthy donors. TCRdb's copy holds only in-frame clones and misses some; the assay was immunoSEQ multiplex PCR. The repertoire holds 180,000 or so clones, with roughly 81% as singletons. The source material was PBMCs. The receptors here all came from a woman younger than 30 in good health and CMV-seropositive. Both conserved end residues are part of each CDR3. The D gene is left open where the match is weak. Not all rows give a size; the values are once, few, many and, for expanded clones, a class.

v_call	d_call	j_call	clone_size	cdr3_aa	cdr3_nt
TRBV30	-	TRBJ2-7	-	CAWSKTPSAEQYF	TGTGCCTGGAGCAAGACCCCTTCAGCGGAGCAGTACTTC
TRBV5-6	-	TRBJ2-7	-	CASSLAGEVYEQYF	TGTGCCAGCAGCTTGGCGGGAGAAGTCTACGAGCAGTACTTC
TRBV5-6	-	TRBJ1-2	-	CASKEQVSYGYTF	TGTGCCAGCAAAGAACAGGTGTCCTATGGCTACACCTTC
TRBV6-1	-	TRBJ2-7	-	CAVTYAGQTGEQYF	TGTGCCGTTACGTACGCGGGGCAGACGGGCGAGCAGTACTTC
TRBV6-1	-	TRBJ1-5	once	CAACARDNQPQHF	TGTGCCGCATGCGCCAGGGACAATCAGCCCCAGCATTTT
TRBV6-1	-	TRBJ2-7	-	CASSEALARSGYEQYF	TGTGCCAGCAGTGAAGCGCTAGCCAGGTCGGGGTACGAGCAGTACTTC
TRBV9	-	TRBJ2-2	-	CASSVVSSASIGELFF	TGTGCCAGCAGCGTAGTTAGTTCCGCGTCTATCGGGGAGCTGTTTTTT
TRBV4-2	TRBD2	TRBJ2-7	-	CASSQADGLALYEQYF	TGTGCCAGCAGCCAAGCCGACGGACTAGCTCTGTACGAGCAGTACTTC
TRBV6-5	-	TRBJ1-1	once	CASSYQGEAFF	TGTGCCAGCAGTTACCAGGGTGAAGCTTTCTTT
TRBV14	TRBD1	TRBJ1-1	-	CASSFQDRTVAFF	TGTGCCAGCAGCTTTCAGGACAGGACGGTCGCTTTCTTT
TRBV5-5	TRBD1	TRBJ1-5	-	CASSLDRGISQPQHF	TGTGCCAGCAGCTTGGACAGGGGAATTAGTCAGCCCCAGCATTTT
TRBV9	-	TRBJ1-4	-	CASSAEGAVATNEKLFF	TGTGCCAGCAGCGCCGAAGGGGCGGTCGCAACTAATGAAAAACTGTTTTTT
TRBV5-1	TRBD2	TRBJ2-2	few	CASSLGLAVGELFF	TGCGCCAGCAGCTTAGGGCTAGCGGTCGGGGAGCTGTTTTTT
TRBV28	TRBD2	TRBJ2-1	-	CASSSTLAGAYNEQFF	TGTGCCAGCAGTTCGACACTAGCGGGGGCTTACAATGAGCAGTTCTTC
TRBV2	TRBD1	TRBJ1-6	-	CASTTRQGYNSPLHF	TGTGCCAGCACGACTCGACAGGGGTATAATTCACCCCTCCACTTT
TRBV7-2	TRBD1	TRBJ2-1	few	CASSLDRGNEQFF	TGTGCCAGCAGCTTAGACAGGGGCAATGAGCAGTTCTTC
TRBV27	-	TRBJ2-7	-	CASSPYPTVPTDEQYF	TGTGCCAGCAGTCCCTACCCGACAGTCCCAACCGACGAGCAGTACTTC
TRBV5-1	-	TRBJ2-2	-	CASKQTGELFF	TGCGCCAGCAAACAAACCGGGGAGCTGTTTTTT
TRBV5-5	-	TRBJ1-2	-	CASSLYESDGYTF	TGTGCCAGCAGCCTGTATGAGTCGGATGGCTACACCTTC
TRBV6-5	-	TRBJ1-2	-	CASRQRTDGYTF	TGTGCCAGCAGGCAACGGACAGATGGCTACACCTTC
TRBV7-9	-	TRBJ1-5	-	CASSPGGGGQPQHF	TGTGCCAGCAGCCCGGGGGGGGGCGGTCAGCCCCAGCATTTT
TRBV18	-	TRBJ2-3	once	CASSSSRTDTQYF	TGTGCCAGCTCATCCTCTAGGACAGATACGCAGTATTTT
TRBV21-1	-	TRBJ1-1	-	CASSKATGTPPEAFF	TGTGCCAGCAGCAAAGCCACCGGGACTCCTCCTGAAGCTTTCTTT
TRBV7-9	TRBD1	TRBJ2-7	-	CASSSYRGRGSYEQYF	TGTGCCAGCAGCTCCTACCGAGGCAGGGGGTCCTACGAGCAGTACTTC
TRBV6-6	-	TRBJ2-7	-	CASSYLTPSSYEQYF	TGTGCCAGCAGTTACCTGACACCGAGCTCCTACGAGCAGTACTTC
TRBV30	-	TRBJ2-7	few	CAWSSGTYEQYF	TGTGCCTGGAGTTCAGGAACCTACGAGCAGTACTTC
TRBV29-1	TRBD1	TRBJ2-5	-	CSVESGRGETQYF	TGCAGCGTTGAGTCGGGCAGGGGGGAGACCCAGTACTTC
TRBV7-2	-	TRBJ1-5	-	CASSLAGAVGQPQHF	TGTGCCAGCAGCTTAGCAGGGGCGGTAGGTCAGCCCCAGCATTTT
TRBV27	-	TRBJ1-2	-	CASSPDRSLYGYTF	TGTGCCAGCAGTCCGGACAGATCCCTCTATGGCTACACCTTC
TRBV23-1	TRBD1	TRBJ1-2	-	CASSHWGQGQGYTF	TGCGCCAGCAGTCATTGGGGACAGGGCCAAGGCTACACCTTC
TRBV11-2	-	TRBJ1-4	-	CASSLRGSTNEKLFF	TGTGCCAGCAGCTTACGGGGGTCAACTAATGAAAAACTGTTTTTT
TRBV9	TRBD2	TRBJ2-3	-	CASRPGGVSTDTQYF	TGTGCCAGCAGACCTGGGGGGGTAAGCACAGATACGCAGTATTTT
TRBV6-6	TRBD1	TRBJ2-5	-	CASSRDSQETQYF	TGTGCCAGCAGTAGGGACAGCCAAGAGACCCAGTACTTC
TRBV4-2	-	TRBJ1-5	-	CASSQEPRQTNQPQHF	TGTGCCAGCAGCCAAGAGCCGAGGCAGACCAATCAGCCCCAGCATTTT
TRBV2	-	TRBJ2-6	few	CASRILSGANVLTF	TGTGCCAGTCGTATACTCTCTGGGGCCAACGTCCTGACTTTC
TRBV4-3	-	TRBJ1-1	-	CASSQGVSYTEAFF	TGCGCCAGCAGCCAAGGTGTCAGTTACACTGAAGCTTTCTTT
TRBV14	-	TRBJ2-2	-	CASSQVYGNTGELFF	TGTGCCAGCAGCCAAGTATACGGGAATACCGGGGAGCTGTTTTTT
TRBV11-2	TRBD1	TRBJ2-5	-	CASSLATGGGETQYF	TGTGCCAGCAGCTTGGCGACAGGGGGCGGAGAGACCCAGTACTTC
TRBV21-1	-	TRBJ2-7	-	CASSPPHRGGSYEQYF	TGTGCCAGCAGCCCCCCGCACAGGGGCGGCTCCTACGAGCAGTACTTC
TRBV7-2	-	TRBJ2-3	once	CASSLLGVRTDTQYF	TGTGCCAGCAGCTTGTTAGGAGTCCGCACAGATACGCAGTATTTT
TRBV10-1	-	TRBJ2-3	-	CASSEPGMSTDTQYF	TGCGCCAGCAGTGAGCCGGGAATGAGCACAGATACGCAGTATTTT
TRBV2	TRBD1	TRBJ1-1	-	CASSVQGVLGTEAFF	TGTGCCAGCAGTGTACAGGGGGTTCTGGGCACTGAAGCTTTCTTT
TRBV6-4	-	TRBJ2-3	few	CASSDEVGSSDTQYF	TGTGCCAGCAGTGACGAGGTGGGGAGCTCAGATACGCAGTATTTT
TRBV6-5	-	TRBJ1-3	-	CASKPGSSGNTIYF	TGTGCCAGCAAACCGGGTAGCTCTGGAAACACCATATATTTT
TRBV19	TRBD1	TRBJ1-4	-	CASRTGQSNEKLFF	TGTGCCAGTAGGACGGGACAGTCTAATGAAAAACTGTTTTTT
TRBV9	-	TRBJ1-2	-	CASSSYSGRFYGYTF	TGTGCCAGCAGCTCATACAGCGGGAGGTTCTATGGCTACACCTTC
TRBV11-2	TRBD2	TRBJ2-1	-	CASSLDLLAGDYEQFF	TGTGCCAGCAGCTTAGATTTACTAGCGGGGGATTATGAGCAGTTCTTC
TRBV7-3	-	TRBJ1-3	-	CASSLSGHRSGNTIYF	TGTGCCAGCAGCTTAAGCGGACACCGCTCTGGAAACACCATATATTTT
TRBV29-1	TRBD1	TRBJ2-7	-	CSVEGTGPSYEQYF	TGCAGCGTTGAAGGGACAGGGCCCTCCTACGAGCAGTACTTC
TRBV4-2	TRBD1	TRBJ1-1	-	CASSHSVGRGTNTEAFF	TGTGCCAGCAGCCACTCCGTGGGCAGGGGGACAAACACTGAAGCTTTCTTT
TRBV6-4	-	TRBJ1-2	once	CASSGGGGKDYGYTF	TGTGCCAGCAGTGGGGGCGGGGGGAAGGACTATGGCTACACCTTC
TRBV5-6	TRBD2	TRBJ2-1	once	CASSLYHSGGLSGEQFF	TGTGCCAGCAGCTTGTACCATAGCGGGGGGTTATCGGGTGAGCAGTTCTTC
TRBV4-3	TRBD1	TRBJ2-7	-	CASSQAGGTGRDYEQYF	TGCGCCAGCAGCCAAGCTGGGGGGACAGGGAGGGACTACGAGCAGTACTTC
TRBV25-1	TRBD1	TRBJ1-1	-	CASSPTGVRAFF	TGTGCCAGCAGTCCGACAGGGGTGAGAGCTTTCTTT